The rows below give T cell receptor beta chains drawn from one sample of a study of OX40 agonist ivuxolimab in advanced cancers. Method: immunoSEQ multiplex PCR; TCRdb's copy keeps in-frame clones and lacks some. Of roughly 59,000 clones in the sample, 81% are singletons; the top ten hold roughly 1%. The specimen comprised CD4+ or CD8+ T cells sorted from blood, sampled in a trial of the OX40 agonist ivuxolimab. All receptors come from an adult with an advanced solid tumor such as melanoma, head and neck, liver or kidney cancer. The CDR3 runs from the conserved cysteine through the conserved F or W. The D gene is left open where the match is weak. The size field is filled for only some rows; it gives once, few, many or a size class.

d_call	v_call	clone_size	j_call	cdr3_nt	cdr3_aa
TRBD1	TRBV27	.	TRBJ2-3	TGTGCCAGCAGTCTATACAGGGGGCGGAGGGGTGGGCACGATACGCAGTATTTT	CASSLYRGRRGGHDTQYF
TRBD1	TRBV5-1	few	TRBJ1-1	TGCGCCAGCAGCTTCTGGGACAGGGGAAACACTGAAGCTTTCTTT	CASSFWDRGNTEAFF
.	TRBV12-5	.	TRBJ1-1	TGTGCTAGTCTTCGGCCATCTTCTTTGAACACTGAAGCTTTCTTT	CASLRPSSLNTEAFF
.	TRBV4-3	.	TRBJ2-1	TGCGCCAGCAGCCAAGAAGAGAATGAGCAGTTCTTC	CASSQEENEQFF
.	TRBV7-9	.	TRBJ1-1	TGTGCCAGCAGCTTACCTCCGACTCCTAACACTGAAGCTTTCTTT	CASSLPPTPNTEAFF
.	TRBV6-1	.	TRBJ2-5	TGTGCCAGCAGTGACTCCCTAAGGTACCAAGAGACCCAGTACTTC	CASSDSLRYQETQYF
TRBD1	TRBV19	.	TRBJ1-1	TGTGCCAGTACCCTCAGACAGGGGTCTGAAGCTTTCTTT	CASTLRQGSEAFF
.	TRBV7-7	.	TRBJ2-5	TGTGCTAGCAGCTCCCTGGCCGGGCCTTCCCAAGAGACCCAGTACTTC	CASSSLAGPSQETQYF
.	TRBV21-1	.	TRBJ1-5	TGTGCCAGCAGCAAAGGCACATTAAGGAGGGAGCCCCAGCATTTT	CASSKGTLRREPQHF
.	TRBV10-2	few	TRBJ1-2	TGCGCCAGCAGTGAGTCCATCTATGGCTACACCTTC	CASSESIYGYTF
.	TRBV4-1	.	TRBJ1-2	TGCGCCAGCAGCCCGACGGGACGAATCTGGGGCGCCAACTATGGCTACACCTTC	CASSPTGRIWGANYGYTF
TRBD1	TRBV7-2	.	TRBJ1-2	TGTGCCAGCAGCCCAGGGGGCGCGGACTATGGCTACACCTTC	CASSPGGADYGYTF
.	TRBV6-5	.	TRBJ2-7	TGTGCCAGCAGTTACTCGAGAGGACAGTACGAGCAGTACTTC	CASSYSRGQYEQYF
.	TRBV30	.	TRBJ1-3	TGTGCCTGGAGCTTTAAGGGAAACACCATATATTTT	CAWSFKGNTIYF
.	TRBV7-9	.	TRBJ1-1	TGTGCCAGCAGCTTAGCAGGGGTGAACACTGAAGCTTTCTTT	CASSLAGVNTEAFF
.	TRBV7-6	once	TRBJ1-1	TGTGCCAGCTCCGGGAACATGAACACTGAAGCTTTCTTT	CASSGNMNTEAFF
.	TRBV19	.	TRBJ1-1	TGTGCCAGTAGTATAGGGGGGGATCCGGAGACGAGGAGGACTGAAGCTTTCTTT	CASSIGGDPETRRTEAFF
.	TRBV29-1	.	TRBJ1-2	TGCAGCGCTATCTCGGGGGTAGGGTATGGCTACACCTTC	CSAISGVGYGYTF
.	TRBV7-9	.	TRBJ2-6	TGTGCCAGCAGTCGAAATCGGGGGCGTCGTTTCTCTGGGGCCAACGTCCTGACTTTC	CASSRNRGRRFSGANVLTF